Below are 10 T cell receptor beta chains sequenced from a single sample in a study of T-cell reconstitution after alpha-beta-depleted transplantation in children. Preparation of the TCRbeta library was carried out with unique molecular identifiers. TCRdb recomputed calls from the PCR reads with MiXCR, one row per CDR3 protein. The profile shows 350,000 to 500,000 distinct CDR3 sequences, approximately 42% of them singletons. Sequencing was performed on PBMCs, taken before TCRalphabeta/CD19-depleted stem cell transplant. These receptors were obtained from a girl aged 2-10 years with aplastic anemia, due to receive a stem cell transplant.

This clonotype has only a few counts. The rearrangement uses TRBV20-1 and TRBJ2-1; 9 bases line up with TRBD2. The germline CDR1 and CDR2 sequences are DFQATT and SNEGSKA (reference sequence). V gave up 4 bases and J gave up 7 bases; unmatched junction bases: 5. The CDR3 runs 13 residues. CDR3 sequence reads: CSAIAGATNEQFF. The CDR3 nucleotides read TGCAGTGCTATAGCGGGAGCCACTAATGAGCAGTTCTTC.

This clonotype was counted a single time. The CDR3 region has the DNA TGCGCCAGCAGGGATCAGTTCGCTGGACAGGGCCACGAGCAGTACTTC. Its protein is CASRDQFAGQGHEQYF. The chain has TRBV5-1 and TRBJ2-7, with 8 bases that match TRBD1. The CDR3 contains 16 residues. CDR1 SGHRS and CDR2 YFSETQ come from the germline V gene. With 5 bases clipped from V and 5 bases from J, the junction kept 15 bases outside the gene matches.

This chain joins TRBV6-2 or TRBV6-3 and TRBJ2-7; 9 positions match TRBD2. V trimming: 5 bases; J trimming: 6 bases; junction bases outside the gene matches: 11. The germline V gene has CDR1 MNHEY and CDR2 SVGEGT. This CDR3 contains 15 residues. The CDR3 DNA sequence: TGTGCCAGCAGTCAAGTCCGAGCGGGAGGCTCCGAGCAGTACTTC. It is translated as CASSQVRAGGSEQYF.

This clonotype was seen a handful of times. The J gene is TRBJ2-3, the V gene TRBV9; 7 bases are shared with TRBD2. The V gene's germline CDR1 is SGDLS and CDR2 YYNGEE. This CDR3 is built from 16 residues. J was trimmed by 1 base and V by 0 bases; bases with no gene match: 5. CDR3 sequence: CASSVDFAGGTDTQYF. In DNA form, the CDR3 reads TGTGCCAGCAGCGTAGATTTTGCGGGAGGCACAGATACGCAGTATTTT.

V and J are TRBV27 and TRBJ2-5, with TRBD2 as a possible D gene (6 bases). Germline-derived CDR1 and CDR2 are MNHEY and SMNVEV (reference sequence). V shed 6 bases and J shed 2 bases, with 13 bases lying between them. This CDR3 has 14 residues. The CDR3 nucleotides read TGTGCCAGCAGACCGTTGGGGGGACAAGAGACCCAGTACTTC. Protein product: CASRPLGGQETQYF.

This clonotype was counted a few times. The chain joins TRBV7-9 to TRBJ1-4; maybe TRBD1 (5 bases). Trimming shortened V by 5 bases and J by 8 bases, and 15 bases separated the two germline ends. Germline assignment: CDR1 SEHNR and CDR2 FQNEAQ (reference sequence). This CDR3 is built from 14 residues. In nucleotides, the CDR3 is TGTGCCAGCAGCCCTAGAGGGGCAGCCGAAAAACTGTTTTTT. It specifies CASSPRGAAEKLFF. The full variable domain, its missing parts supplied by reference TRBV7-9 and TRBJ1-4, is DTGVSQNPRHKITKRGQNVTFRCDPISEHNRLYWYRQTLGQGPEFLTYFQNEAQLEKSRLLSDRFSAERPKGSFSTLEIQRTEQGDSAMYLCASSPRGAAEKLFFGSGTQLSVL.

This clonotype was detected only a few times. The CDR3 region is CSVGSDSGANVLTF. DNA for the CDR3: TGCAGCGTCGGTAGCGACTCTGGGGCCAACGTCCTGACTTTC. The rearrangement uses TRBV20-1 and TRBJ2-6; D perhaps matches TRBD2 (5 bases). The germline V gene encodes CDR1 DFQATT and CDR2 SNEGSKA (reference sequence). The CDR3 length is 14 residues.

The chain links TRBV10-3 to TRBJ2-5; TRBD1 agrees at 9 bases. The CDR3 is 16 residues long. From germline, CDR1 is ENHRY and CDR2 SYGVKD. V shed 2 bases and J 5 bases; nucleotides not matched to a gene: 9. For the CDR3, the DNA is TGTGCCATCAGTGAGATAATTGGACAGGGGAAGGAGACCCAGTACTTC. It translates to CAISEIIGQGKETQYF.

The gene calls are TRBV4-1 and TRBJ2-5; TRBD1 agrees at 7 bases. Trimming removed 3 bases from V and 0 bases from J; junction bases left unmatched: 10. CDR1 MGHRA and CDR2 YSYEKL come from the germline V gene. This CDR3 comprises 17 residues. The CDR3 spells CASSQADVQGNQETQYF. The DNA of the CDR3 is TGCGCCAGCAGCCAGGCGGACGTACAGGGGAACCAAGAGACCCAGTACTTC.

This clonotype appeared many times. This rearrangement joins TRBV19 to TRBJ2-7; 8 bases line up with TRBD1. CDR3 size: 12 residues. V trimming: 6 bases; J trimming: 4 bases; junction bases outside the gene matches: 2. CDR1 and CDR2 from the germline V gene are LNHDA and SQIVND (reference sequence). CDR3 nucleotides: TGTGCCAGTAGCAGGGGGCCGTACGAGCAGTACTTC. Translation gives CASSRGPYEQYF.